This TCR beta chain emerged from a study of CXCR3-negative and CXCR3-positive naive CD8 T cells. The CDR3 totals 16 residues. The germline V gene has CDR1 KGHSY and CDR2 FQNENV. Identification of naive CD8+ T cells rested on CD45RO-CCR7+CD27+CD95- status. Carrying UMI labels, the TRB cDNA libraries were prepared through 5' RACE. TCRdb reprocessed the 5' RACE reads; each CDR3 protein has one entry and no DNA is given. There are approximately 74,000 distinct CDR3 sequences in the sample, with 1.5% to 2% held by the top ten. The chain employs TRBV16 and TRBJ2-7. Specimen: naive CXCR3- CD8+ T cells from blood. Subset reported: CD45RO-CCR7+CD27+CD95- naive CD8+ T cells lacking CXCR3 (TNR3-). The TCR sequence derives from a human donor in good health. Some clones in this sample may be carry-over from other donors' samples. CDR3 loop: CASSQSVYSSSYEQYF.